This entry features one T cell receptor beta chain sequence. Its antigen is not identified. The PCR had 60 Vbeta and 13 Jbeta primers. Authors' processing steps: The authors later counted 65 million to 90 million unique TCR beta chains, 9 million to 14 million of them shared. Generated by immunoSEQ multiplex PCR, the TCRdb table keeps only in-frame clones and is missing some. Clonal size and the V and J genes are those of that table, whereas D and trimming came from the DNA. The sample lists 130,000 to 150,000 clones; 73% were seen once. V was cut by 2 bases and J by 2 bases, with 18 bases left in between. The CDR3 spans 17 residues. Germline values: CDR1 LNHNV, CDR2 YYDKDF (reference sequence). The sample originates from a study of cytomegalovirus exposure and HLA in healthy donors. Findings of the study overall: No immune exposure information besides CMV serostatus was available. Presence/absence analyses supposed approximately even sequencing depth among donors. The authors enumerated 150 to 200 TCR beta chains as linked to cytomegalovirus.

Sequenced input: PBMCs. The receptor's source is a woman aged 18-35 years in good health and CMV-seronegative. The rearrangement uses TRBV15 and TRBJ1-1, with unresolved D. CDR3 in amino acids: CATSRRAGGLGNTEAFF. The CDR3 nucleotides are TGTGCCACCAGCAGAAGAGCGGGCGGATTGGGAAACACTGAAGCTTTCTTT.